This T cell receptor (beta chain) was sequenced for a study of cytomegalovirus exposure and HLA in healthy donors. Study observations and caveats: Subsequent analysis revealed that first-cohort TCR clusters tended to co-occur in the 100 to 150 validation repertoires.

Concerning this clone itself: Its antigen is undetermined.

Assay used: immunoSEQ multiplex PCR; TCRdb lists only in-frame clones, some missing. The sample records 120,000 or so clones, roughly 90% being singletons. The V end lost 0 bases, the J end lost 2 bases, and 10 bases lay between the germline ends. The CDR3 is 14 amino acids. CDR1 GTSNPN and CDR2 SVGIG come from the germline V gene (reference sequence). The receptor's source is a woman aged 25 to 39 in good health and CMV-seropositive. The gene calls are TRBV30 and TRBJ2-5; possibly TRBD1 for D (6 bases). What was sequenced was PBMCs. In DNA, the CDR3 is TGTGCCTGGAGTGTACAGGGTAGACAAGAGACCCAGTACTTC. Its protein product is CAWSVQGRQETQYF. The full variable domain, with the rest looked up from reference TRBV30 and TRBJ2-5, is SQTIHQWPATLVQPVGSPLSLECTVEGTSNPNLYWYRQAAGRGLQLLFYSVGIGQISSEVPQNLSASRPQDRQFILSSKKLLLSDSGFYLCAWSVQGRQETQYFGPGTRLLVL.